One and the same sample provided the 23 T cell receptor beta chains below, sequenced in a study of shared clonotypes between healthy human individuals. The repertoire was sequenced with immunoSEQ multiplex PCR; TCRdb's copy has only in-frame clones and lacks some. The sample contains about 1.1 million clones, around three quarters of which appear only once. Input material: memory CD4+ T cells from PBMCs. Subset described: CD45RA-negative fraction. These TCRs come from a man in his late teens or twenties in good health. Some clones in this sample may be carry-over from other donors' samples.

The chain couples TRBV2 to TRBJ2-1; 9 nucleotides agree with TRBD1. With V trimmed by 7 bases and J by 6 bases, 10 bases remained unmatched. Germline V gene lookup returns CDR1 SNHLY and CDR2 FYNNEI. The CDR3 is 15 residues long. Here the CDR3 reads CASTKRTGEVNEQFF. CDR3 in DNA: TGTGCCAGCACCAAGAGGACAGGGGAGGTCAATGAGCAGTTCTTC. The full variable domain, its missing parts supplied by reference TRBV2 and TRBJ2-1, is EPEVTQTPSHQVTQMGQEVILRCVPISNHLYFYWYRQILGQKVEFLVSFYNNEISEKSEIFDDQFSVERPDGSNFTLKIRSTKLEDSAMYFCASTKRTGEVNEQFFGPGTRLTVL.

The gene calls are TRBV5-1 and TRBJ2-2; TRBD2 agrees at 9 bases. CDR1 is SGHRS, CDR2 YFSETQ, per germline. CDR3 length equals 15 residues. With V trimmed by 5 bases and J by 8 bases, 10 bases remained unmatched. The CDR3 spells CASSGSSGMAGELFF. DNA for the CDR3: TGCGCCAGCAGTGGGTCTAGCGGGATGGCGGGGGAGCTGTTTTTT.

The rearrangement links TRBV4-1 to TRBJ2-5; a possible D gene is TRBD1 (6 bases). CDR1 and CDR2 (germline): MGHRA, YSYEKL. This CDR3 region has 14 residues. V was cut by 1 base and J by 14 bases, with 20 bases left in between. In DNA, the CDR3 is TGCGCCAGCAGCCAAGTCTTCTCGGGGACACAGGGATACTTC. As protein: CASSQVFSGTQGYF.

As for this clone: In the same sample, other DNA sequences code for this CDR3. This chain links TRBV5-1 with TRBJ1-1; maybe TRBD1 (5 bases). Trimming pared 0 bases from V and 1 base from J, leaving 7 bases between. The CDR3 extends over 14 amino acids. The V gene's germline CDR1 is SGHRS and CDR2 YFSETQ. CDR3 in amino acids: CASSLVGANTEAFF. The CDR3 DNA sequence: TGCGCCAGCAGCTTGGTCGGGGCGAACACTGAAGCTTTCTTT.

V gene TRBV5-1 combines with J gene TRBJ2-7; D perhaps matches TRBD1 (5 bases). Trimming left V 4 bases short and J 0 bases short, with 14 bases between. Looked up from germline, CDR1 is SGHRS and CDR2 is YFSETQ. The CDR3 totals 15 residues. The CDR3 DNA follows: TGCGCCAGCAGCAGGATGGGCAGGGACTCCTACGAGCAGTACTTC. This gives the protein CASSRMGRDSYEQYF.

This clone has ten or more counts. CDR3 bases: TGTGCCAGTAGCTCTACAGGGGGCGTTTATGGCTACACCTTC. This gives the protein CASSSTGGVYGYTF. The rearrangement links TRBV19 to TRBJ1-2; 9 nucleotides line up with TRBD1. The V gene end was trimmed by 6 bases and the J gene end by 5 bases; junction bases not matched to a gene: 7. Germline loops: CDR1 LNHDA, CDR2 SQIVND (reference sequence). CDR3 length equals 14 residues.

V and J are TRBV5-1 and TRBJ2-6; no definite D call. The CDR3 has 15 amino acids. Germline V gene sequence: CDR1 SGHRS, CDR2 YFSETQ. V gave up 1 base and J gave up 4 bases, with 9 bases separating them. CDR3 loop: CASSLWAAGANVLTF. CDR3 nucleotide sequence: TGCGCCAGCAGCTTGTGGGCGGCCGGGGCCAACGTCCTGACTTTC.

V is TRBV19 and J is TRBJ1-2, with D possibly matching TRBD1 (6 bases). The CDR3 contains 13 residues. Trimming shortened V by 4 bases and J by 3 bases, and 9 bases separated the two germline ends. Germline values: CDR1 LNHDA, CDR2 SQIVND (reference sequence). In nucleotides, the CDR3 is TGTGCCAGTAGTAGCGGGACATACTATGGCTACACCTTC. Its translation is CASSSGTYYGYTF.

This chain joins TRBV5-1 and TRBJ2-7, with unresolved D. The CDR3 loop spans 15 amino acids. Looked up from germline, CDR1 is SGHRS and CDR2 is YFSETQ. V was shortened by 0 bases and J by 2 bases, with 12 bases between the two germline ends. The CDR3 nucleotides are TGCGCCAGCAGCTTGGGGGGAACTCAGACCTACGAGCAGTACTTC. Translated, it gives CASSLGGTQTYEQYF.

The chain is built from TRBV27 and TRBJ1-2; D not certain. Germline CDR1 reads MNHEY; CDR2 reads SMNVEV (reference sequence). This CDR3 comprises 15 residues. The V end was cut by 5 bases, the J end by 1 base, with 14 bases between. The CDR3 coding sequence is TGTGCCAGCAGTCCGCGCATACAGAGTAACTATGGCTACACCTTC. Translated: CASSPRIQSNYGYTF.

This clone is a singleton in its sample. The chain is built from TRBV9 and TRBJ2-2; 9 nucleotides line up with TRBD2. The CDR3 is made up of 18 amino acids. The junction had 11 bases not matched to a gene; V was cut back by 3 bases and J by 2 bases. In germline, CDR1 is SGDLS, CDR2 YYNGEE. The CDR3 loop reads CASSANREREENTGELFF. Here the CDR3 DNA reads TGTGCCAGCAGCGCCAACCGCGAGCGGGAGGAAAACACCGGGGAGCTGTTTTTT.

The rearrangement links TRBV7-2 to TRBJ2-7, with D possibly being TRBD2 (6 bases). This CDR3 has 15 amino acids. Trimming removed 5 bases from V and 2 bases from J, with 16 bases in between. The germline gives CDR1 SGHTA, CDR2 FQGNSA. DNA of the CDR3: TGTGCCAGCAGCCGAGGACCGGGGGAAACCTACGAGCAGTACTTC. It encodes CASSRGPGETYEQYF.

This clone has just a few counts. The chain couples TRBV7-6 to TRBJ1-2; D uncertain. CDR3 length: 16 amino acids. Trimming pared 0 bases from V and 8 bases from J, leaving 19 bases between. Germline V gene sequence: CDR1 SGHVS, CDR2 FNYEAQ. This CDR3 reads CASSLASGGRIKGYTF. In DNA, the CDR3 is TGTGCCAGCAGCTTAGCGTCCGGTGGCAGGATCAAGGGCTACACCTTC.

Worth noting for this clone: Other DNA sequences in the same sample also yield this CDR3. The CDR3 reads CASSSGLAGSTDTQYF. The DNA of the CDR3 is TGTGCCAGCAGCTCAGGTCTAGCGGGTAGCACAGATACGCAGTATTTT. The chain combines TRBV5-4 with TRBJ2-3; 8 bases agree with TRBD2. Germline V lookup: CDR1 SGHNT, CDR2 YYREEE (reference sequence). The J segment lost 0 bases and the V segment lost 3 bases, leaving 6 bases of the junction unmatched. The CDR3 contains 16 residues.

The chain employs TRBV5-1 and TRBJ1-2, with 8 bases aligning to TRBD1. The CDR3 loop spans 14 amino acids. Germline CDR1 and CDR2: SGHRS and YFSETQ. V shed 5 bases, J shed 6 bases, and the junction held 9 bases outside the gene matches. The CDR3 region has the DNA TGCGCCAGCAGTTCCAGGGGGCGCTTGGATGGCTACACCTTC. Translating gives CASSSRGRLDGYTF.

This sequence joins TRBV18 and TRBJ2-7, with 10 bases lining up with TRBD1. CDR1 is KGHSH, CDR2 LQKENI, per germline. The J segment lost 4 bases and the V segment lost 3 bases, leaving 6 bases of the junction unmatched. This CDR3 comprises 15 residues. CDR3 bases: TGTGCCAGCTCACCTCCCGGGACAGGGGTATACGAGCAGTACTTC. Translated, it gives CASSPPGTGVYEQYF.

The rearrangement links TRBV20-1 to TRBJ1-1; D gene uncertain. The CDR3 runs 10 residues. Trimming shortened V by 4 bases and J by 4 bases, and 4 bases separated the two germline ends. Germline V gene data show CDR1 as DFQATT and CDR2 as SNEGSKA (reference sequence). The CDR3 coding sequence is TGCAGTGCTATGAGCACTGAAGCTTTCTTT. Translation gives CSAMSTEAFF.

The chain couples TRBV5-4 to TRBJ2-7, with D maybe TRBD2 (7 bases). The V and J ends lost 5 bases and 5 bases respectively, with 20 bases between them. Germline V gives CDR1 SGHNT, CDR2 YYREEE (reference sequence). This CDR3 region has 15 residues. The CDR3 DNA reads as TGTGCCAGCAGACGAGGGGGGGCCAATCAGGACGAGCAGTACTTC. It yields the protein CASRRGGANQDEQYF.

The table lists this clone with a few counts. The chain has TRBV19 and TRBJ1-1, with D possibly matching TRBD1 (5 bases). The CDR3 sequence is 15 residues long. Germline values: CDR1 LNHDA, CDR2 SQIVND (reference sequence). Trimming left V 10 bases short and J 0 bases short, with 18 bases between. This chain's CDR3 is CATRGERAVNTEAFF. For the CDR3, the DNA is TGTGCCACTCGGGGCGAACGGGCGGTGAACACTGAAGCTTTCTTT. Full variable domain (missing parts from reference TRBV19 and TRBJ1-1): DGGITQSPKYLFRKEGQNVTLSCEQNLNHDAMYWYRQDPGQGLRLIYYSQIVNDFQKGDIAEGYSVSREKKESFPLTVTSAQKNPTAFYLCATRGERAVNTEAFFGQGTRLTVV.

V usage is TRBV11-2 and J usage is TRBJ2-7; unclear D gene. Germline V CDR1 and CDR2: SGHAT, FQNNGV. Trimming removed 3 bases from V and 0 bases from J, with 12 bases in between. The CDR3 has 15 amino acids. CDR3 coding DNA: TGTGCCAGCAGCTTCGTAGCCGCCAGCTCCTACGAGCAGTACTTC. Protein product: CASSFVAASSYEQYF.

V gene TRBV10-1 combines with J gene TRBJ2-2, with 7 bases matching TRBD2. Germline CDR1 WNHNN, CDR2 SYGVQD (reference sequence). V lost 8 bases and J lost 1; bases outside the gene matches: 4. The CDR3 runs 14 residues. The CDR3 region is CASRGGRNTGELFF. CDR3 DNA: TGCGCCAGCCGGGGAGGGCGGAACACCGGGGAGCTGTTTTTT.

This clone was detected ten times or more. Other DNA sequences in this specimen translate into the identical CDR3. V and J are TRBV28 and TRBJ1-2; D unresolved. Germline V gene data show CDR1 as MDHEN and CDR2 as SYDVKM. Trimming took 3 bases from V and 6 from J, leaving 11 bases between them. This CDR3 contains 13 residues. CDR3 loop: CASSFGGVDGYTF. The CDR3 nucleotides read TGTGCCAGCAGTTTCGGAGGAGTGGATGGCTACACCTTC.

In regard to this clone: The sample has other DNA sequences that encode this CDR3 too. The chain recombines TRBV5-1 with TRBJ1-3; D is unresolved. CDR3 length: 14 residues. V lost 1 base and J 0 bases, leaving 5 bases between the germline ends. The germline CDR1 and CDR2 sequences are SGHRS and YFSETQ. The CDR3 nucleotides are TGCGCCAGCAGCTTGACCGTCTCTGGAAACACCATATATTTT. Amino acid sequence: CASSLTVSGNTIYF.